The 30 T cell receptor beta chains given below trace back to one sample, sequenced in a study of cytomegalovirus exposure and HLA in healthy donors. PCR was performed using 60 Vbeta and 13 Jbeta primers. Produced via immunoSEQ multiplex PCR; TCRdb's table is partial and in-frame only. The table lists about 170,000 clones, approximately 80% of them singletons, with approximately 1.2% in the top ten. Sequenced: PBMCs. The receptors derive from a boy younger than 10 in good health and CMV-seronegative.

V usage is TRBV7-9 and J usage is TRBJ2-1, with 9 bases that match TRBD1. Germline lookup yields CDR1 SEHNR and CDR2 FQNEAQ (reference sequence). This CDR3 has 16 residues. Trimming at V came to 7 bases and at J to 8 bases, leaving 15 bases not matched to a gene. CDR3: CASTNLGGQGGDEQFF. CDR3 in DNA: TGTGCCAGCACCAACCTTGGGGGACAGGGCGGAGATGAGCAGTTCTTC.

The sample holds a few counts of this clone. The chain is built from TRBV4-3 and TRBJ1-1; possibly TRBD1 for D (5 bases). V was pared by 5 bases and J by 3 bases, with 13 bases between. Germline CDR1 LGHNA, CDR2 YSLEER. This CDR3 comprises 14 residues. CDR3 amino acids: CASSYTGIDTEAFF. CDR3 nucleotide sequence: TGCGCCAGCAGCTACACAGGAATCGACACTGAAGCTTTCTTT.

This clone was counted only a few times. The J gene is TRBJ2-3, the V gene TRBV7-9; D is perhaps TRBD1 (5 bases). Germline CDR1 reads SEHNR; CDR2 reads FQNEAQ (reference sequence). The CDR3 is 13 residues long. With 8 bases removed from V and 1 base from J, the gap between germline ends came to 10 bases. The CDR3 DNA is TGTGCCAGCCAGGGTCAGGGCACAGATACGCAGTATTTT. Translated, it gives CASQGQGTDTQYF. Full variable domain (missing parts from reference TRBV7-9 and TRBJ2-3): DTGVSQNPRHKITKRGQNVTFRCDPISEHNRLYWYRQTLGQGPEFLTYFQNEAQLEKSRLLSDRFSAERPKGSFSTLEIQRTEQGDSAMYLCASQGQGTDTQYFGPGTRLTVL.

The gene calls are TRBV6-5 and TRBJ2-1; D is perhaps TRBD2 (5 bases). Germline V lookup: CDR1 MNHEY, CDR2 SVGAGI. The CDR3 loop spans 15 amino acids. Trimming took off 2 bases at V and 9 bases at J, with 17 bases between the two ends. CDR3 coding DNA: TGTGCCAGCAGTTACGGACTGGCGCAAGGGATTGAGCAGTTCTTC. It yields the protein CASSYGLAQGIEQFF.

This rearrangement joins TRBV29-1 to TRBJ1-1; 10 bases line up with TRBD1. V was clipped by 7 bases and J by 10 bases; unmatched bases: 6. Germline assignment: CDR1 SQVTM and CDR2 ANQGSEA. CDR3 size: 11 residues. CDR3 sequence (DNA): TGCAGCGCTCGACAGGGGGCAGGAGCTTTCTTT. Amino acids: CSARQGAGAFF.

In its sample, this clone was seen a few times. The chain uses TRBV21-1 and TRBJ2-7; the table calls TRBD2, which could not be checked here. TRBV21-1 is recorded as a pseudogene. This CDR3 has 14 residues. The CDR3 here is CASSAITGLTEQYF. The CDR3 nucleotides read TGTGCCAGCAGCGCGATAACGGGACTGACTGAGCAGTACTTC.

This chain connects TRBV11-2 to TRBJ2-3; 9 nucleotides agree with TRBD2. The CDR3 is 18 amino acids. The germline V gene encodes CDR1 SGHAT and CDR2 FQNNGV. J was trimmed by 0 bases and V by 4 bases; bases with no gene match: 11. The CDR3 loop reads CASSSPSGLAGSTDTQYF. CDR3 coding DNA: TGTGCCAGCAGCTCCCCATCAGGGCTAGCGGGAAGCACAGATACGCAGTATTTT.

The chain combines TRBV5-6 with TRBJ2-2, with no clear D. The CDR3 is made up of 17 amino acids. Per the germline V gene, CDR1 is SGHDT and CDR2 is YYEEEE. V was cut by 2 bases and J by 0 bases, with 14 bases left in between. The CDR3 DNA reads TGTGCCAGCAGCTTAACCGTAGCTCAAGCGAACACCGGGGAGCTGTTTTTT. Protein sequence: CASSLTVAQANTGELFF.

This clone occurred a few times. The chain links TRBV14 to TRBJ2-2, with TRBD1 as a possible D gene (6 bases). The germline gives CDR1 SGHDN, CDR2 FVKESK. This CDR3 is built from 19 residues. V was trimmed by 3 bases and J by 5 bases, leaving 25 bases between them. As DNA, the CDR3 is TGTGCCAGCAGCCAGACACCGCAAGGACAGATCATTCGAACCGGGGAGCTGTTTTTT. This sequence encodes CASSQTPQGQIIRTGELFF.

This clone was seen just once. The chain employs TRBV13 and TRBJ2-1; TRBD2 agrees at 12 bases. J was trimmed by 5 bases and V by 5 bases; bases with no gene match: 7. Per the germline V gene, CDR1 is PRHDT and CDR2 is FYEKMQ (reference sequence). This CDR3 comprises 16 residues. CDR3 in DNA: TGTGCCAGCAGCCACAGTCTAGCGGGGGGGCACAATGAGCAGTTCTTC. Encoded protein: CASSHSLAGGHNEQFF.

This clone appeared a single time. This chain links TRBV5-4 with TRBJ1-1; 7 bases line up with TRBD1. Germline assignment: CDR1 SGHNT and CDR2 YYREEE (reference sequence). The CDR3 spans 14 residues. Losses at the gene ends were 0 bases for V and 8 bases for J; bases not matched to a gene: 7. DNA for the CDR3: TGTGCCAGCAGCTTGGATAATAGGGGGCGAGAAGCTTTCTTT. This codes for CASSLDNRGREAFF.

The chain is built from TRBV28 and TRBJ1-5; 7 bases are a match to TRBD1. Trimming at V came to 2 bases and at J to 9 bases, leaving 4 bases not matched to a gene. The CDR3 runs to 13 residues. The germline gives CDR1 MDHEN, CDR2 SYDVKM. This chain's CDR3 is CASSLPGGRPQHF. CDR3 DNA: TGTGCCAGCAGTTTACCAGGGGGGCGGCCCCAGCATTTT.

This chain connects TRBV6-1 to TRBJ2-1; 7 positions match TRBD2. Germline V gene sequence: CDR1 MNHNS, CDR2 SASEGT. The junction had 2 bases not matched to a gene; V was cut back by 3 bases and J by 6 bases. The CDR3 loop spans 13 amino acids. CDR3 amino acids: CASSDLAVNEQFF. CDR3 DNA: TGTGCCAGCAGTGATCTAGCGGTCAATGAGCAGTTCTTC.

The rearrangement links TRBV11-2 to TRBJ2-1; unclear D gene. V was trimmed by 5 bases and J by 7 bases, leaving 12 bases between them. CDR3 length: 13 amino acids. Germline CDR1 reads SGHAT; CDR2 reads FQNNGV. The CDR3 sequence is CASSILDGNEQFF. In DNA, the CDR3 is TGTGCCAGCAGCATCCTAGACGGGAATGAGCAGTTCTTC.

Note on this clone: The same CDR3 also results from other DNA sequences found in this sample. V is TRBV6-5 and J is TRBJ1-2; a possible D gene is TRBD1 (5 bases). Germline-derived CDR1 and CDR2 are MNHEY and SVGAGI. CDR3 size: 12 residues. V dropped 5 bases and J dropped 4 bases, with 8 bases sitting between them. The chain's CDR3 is CASSRDSYGYTF. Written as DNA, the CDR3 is TGTGCCAGCAGTCGCGACAGCTATGGCTACACCTTC.

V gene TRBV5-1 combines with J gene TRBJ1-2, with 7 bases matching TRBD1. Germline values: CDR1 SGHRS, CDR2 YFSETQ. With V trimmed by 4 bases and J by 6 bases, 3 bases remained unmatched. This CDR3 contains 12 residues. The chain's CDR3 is CASSTDRDGYTF. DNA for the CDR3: TGCGCCAGCAGCACAGACAGGGATGGCTACACCTTC.

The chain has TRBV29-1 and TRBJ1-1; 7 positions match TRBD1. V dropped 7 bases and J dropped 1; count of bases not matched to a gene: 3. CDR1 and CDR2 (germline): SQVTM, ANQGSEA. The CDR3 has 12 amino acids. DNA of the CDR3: TGCAGCGCCAGGGGGACGAACACTGAAGCTTTCTTT. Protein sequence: CSARGTNTEAFF.

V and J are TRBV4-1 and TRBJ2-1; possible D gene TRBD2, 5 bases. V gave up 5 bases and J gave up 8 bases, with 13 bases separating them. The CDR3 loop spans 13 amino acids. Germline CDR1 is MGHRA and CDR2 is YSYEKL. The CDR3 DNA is TGCGCCAGCAGCTTAACTAGGTTCGATGAGCAGTTCTTC. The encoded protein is CASSLTRFDEQFF.

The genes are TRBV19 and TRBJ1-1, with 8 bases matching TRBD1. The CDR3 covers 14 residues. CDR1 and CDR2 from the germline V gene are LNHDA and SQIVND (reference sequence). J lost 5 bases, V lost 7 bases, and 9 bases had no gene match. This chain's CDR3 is CASIELTGATEAFF. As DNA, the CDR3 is TGTGCCAGTATCGAGCTGACAGGGGCAACTGAAGCTTTCTTT.

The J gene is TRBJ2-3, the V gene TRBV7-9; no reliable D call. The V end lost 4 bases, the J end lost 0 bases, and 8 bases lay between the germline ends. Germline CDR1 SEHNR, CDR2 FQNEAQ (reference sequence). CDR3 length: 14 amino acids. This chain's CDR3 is CASSSLASTDTQYF. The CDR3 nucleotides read TGTGCCAGCAGCTCCCTGGCAAGCACAGATACGCAGTATTTT.

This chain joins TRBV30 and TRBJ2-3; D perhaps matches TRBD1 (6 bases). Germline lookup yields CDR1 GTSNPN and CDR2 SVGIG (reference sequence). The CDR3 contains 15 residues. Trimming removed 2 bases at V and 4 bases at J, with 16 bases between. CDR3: CAWSRGTQGADTQYF. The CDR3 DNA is TGTGCCTGGAGTAGGGGGACCCAAGGGGCAGATACGCAGTATTTT.

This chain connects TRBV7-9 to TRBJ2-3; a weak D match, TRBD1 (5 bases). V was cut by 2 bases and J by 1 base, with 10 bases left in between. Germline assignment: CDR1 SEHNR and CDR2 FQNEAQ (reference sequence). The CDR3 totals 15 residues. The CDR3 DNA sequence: TGTGCCAGCAGCTTAAACAGGAAGGGCACAGATACGCAGTATTTT. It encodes CASSLNRKGTDTQYF.

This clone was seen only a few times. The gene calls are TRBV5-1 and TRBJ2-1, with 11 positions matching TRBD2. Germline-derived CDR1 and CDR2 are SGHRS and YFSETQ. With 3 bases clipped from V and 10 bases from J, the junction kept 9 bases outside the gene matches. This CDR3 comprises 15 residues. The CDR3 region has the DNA TGCGCCAGCAGCTCTATCCGGTCTAGCGGGGGGGAGCAGTTCTTC. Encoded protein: CASSSIRSSGGEQFF.

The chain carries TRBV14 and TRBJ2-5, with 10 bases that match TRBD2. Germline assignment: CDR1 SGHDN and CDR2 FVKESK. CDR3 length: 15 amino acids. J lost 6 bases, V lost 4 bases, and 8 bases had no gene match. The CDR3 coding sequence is TGTGCCAGCAGCCCTGATAGCGGGGGGACGAAGACCCAGTACTTC. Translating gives CASSPDSGGTKTQYF.

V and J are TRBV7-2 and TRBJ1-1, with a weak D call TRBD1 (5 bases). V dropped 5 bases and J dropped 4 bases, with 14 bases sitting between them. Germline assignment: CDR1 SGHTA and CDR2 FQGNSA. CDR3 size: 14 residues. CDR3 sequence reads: CASSTGGIGTEAFF. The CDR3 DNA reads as TGTGCCAGCAGCACGGGGGGTATAGGCACTGAAGCTTTCTTT. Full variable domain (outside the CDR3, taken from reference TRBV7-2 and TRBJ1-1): GAGVSQSPSNKVTEKGKDVELRCDPISGHTALYWYRQSLGQGLEFLIYFQGNSAPDKSGLPSDRFSAERTGGSVSTLTIQRTQQEDSAVYLCASSTGGIGTEAFFGQGTRLTVV.

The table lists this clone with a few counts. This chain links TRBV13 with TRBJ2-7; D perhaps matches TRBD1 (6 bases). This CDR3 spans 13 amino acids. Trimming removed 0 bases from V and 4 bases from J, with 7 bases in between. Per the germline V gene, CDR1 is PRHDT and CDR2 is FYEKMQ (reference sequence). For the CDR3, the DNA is TGTGCCAGCAGCTTAGGCAGGGGTTACGAGCAGTACGTC. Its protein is CASSLGRGYEQYV.

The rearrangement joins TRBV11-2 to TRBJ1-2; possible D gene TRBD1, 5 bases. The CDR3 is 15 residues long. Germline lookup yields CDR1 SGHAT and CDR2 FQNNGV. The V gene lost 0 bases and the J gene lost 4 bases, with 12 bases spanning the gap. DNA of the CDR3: TGTGCCAGCAGCTTAGACCCGGGGGGAGGCTATGGCTACACCTTC. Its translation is CASSLDPGGGYGYTF.

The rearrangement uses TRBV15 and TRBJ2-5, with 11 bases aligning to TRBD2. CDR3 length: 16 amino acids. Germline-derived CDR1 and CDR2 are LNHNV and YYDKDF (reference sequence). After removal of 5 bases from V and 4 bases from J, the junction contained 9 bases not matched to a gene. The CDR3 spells CATSRIAGGPGETQYF. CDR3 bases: TGTGCCACCAGCCGGATAGCGGGAGGGCCCGGAGAGACCCAGTACTTC.

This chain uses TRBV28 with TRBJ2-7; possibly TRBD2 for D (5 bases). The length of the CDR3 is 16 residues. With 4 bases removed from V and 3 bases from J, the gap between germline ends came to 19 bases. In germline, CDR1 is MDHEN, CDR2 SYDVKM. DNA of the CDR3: TGTGCCAGCAGTTACCCCTTAGCGAAAAGCTTCTACGAGCAGTACTTC. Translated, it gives CASSYPLAKSFYEQYF.

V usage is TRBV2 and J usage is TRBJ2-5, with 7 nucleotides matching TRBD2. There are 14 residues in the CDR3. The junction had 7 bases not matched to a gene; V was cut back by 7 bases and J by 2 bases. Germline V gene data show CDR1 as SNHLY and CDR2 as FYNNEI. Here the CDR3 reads CASNKVGGQETQYF. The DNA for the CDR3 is TGTGCCAGCAACAAGGTGGGGGGGCAAGAGACCCAGTACTTC.